Included here is one TCR beta chain sequence, with context. Its antigen is as yet unknown. The repertoire was sequenced with immunoSEQ multiplex PCR; TCRdb's copy has only in-frame clones and lacks some. The sample records 25,000 or so clones, roughly 73% being singletons. This entry comes from a study of OX40 agonist ivuxolimab in advanced cancers. The wider study: Each patient was given ivuxolimab into a vein every 2 weeks, at 0.01 to 10 mg/kg. A history of anti-PD-1, anti-PD-L1 or anti-CTLA-4 therapy was acceptable, and over 35% had some. Broader study findings: A proportion of nonresponders additionally exhibited low normalized T-cell clonal expansion. Among the lowest peripheral clonal expansion occurred in 0.1-3.0 mg/kg partial responders.

V trimming: 3 bases; J trimming: 2 bases; junction bases outside the gene matches: 4. Looked up from germline, CDR1 is SGHVS and CDR2 is FQNEAQ. The CDR3 totals 15 residues. The chain recombines TRBV7-8 with TRBJ2-3; 8 nucleotides line up with TRBD1. Sequencing used CD4+ or CD8+ T cells sorted from blood, obtained in a trial of the OX40 agonist ivuxolimab. This receptor was obtained from an adult with an advanced solid tumor such as melanoma, head and neck, liver or kidney cancer. DNA for the CDR3: TGTGCCAGCAGCTTGGAGGGACAGGCCACAGATACGCAGTATTTT. Its protein is CASSLEGQATDTQYF.